This T cell receptor (beta chain) was profiled in a study of cytomegalovirus exposure and HLA in healthy donors. 60 Vbeta and 13 Jbeta primers were used in PCR. Data came from immunoSEQ multiplex PCR; TCRdb stores just in-frame clones and leaves some out. The sample has roughly 100,000 clones, around 75% seen once. The sample consisted of PBMCs. The sequence derives from a man aged 25 to 45 in good health and CMV-seronegative.

The CDR3 nucleotides are TGTGCCAGCAGTGAACTGAGGATATCCTACAATGAGCAGTTCTTC. Residues: CASSELRISYNEQFF. V gene TRBV6-1 combines with J gene TRBJ2-1; no clear D. Trimming left V 2 bases short and J 1 base short, with 9 bases between. Germline-derived CDR1 and CDR2 are MNHNS and SASEGT. The CDR3 is 15 residues long.